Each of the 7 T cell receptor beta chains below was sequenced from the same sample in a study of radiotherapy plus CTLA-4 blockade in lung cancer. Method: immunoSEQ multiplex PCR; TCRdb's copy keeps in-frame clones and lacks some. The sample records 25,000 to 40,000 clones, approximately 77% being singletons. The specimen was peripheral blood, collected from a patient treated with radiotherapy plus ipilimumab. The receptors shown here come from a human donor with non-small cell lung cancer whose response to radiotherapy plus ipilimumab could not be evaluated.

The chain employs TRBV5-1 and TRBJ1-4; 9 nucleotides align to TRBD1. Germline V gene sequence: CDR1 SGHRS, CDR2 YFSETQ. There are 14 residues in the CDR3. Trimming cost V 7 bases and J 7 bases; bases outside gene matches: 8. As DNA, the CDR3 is TGCGCCAGCGCGGTGGGACAGGGTCGTGAAAAACTGTTTTTT. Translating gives CASAVGQGREKLFF.

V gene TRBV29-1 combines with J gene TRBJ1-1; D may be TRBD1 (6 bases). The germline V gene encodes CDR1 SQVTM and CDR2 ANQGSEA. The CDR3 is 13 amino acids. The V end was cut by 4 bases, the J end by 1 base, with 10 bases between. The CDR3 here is CSVGQAGNTEAFF. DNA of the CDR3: TGCAGCGTTGGACAGGCGGGGAACACTGAAGCTTTCTTT. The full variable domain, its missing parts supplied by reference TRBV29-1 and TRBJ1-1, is SAVISQKPSRDICQRGTSLTIQCQVDSQVTMMFWYRQQPGQSLTLIATANQGSEATYESGFVIDKFPISRPNLTFSTLTVSNMSPEDSSIYLCSVGQAGNTEAFFGQGTRLTVV.

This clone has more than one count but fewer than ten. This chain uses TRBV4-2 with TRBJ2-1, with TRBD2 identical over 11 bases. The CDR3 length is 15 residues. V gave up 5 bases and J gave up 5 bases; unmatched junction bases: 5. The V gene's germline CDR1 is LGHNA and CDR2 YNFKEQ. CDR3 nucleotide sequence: TGTGCCAGCAGCTTGACTAGCGGGACCGACAATGAGCAGTTCTTC. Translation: CASSLTSGTDNEQFF.

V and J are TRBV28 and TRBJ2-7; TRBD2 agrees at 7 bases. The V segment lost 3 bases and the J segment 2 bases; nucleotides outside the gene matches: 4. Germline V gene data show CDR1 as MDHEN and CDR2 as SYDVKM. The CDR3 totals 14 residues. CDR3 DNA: TGTGCCAGCAGTTTGGGAGGGCTCCCCTACGAGCAGTACTTC. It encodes CASSLGGLPYEQYF.

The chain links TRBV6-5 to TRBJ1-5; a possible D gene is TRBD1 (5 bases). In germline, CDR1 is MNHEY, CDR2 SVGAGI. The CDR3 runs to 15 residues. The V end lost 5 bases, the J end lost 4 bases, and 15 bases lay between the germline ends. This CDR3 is CASSRTSMTNQPQHF. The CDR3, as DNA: TGTGCCAGCAGTCGGACATCTATGACTAATCAGCCCCAGCATTTT.

CDR3 loop: CASIGRDYTGELFF. The CDR3 DNA reads TGTGCCAGCATCGGTCGTGATTACACCGGGGAGCTGTTTTTT. The chain combines TRBV6-1 with TRBJ2-2; no firm D call. V lost 7 bases, J lost 3 bases, and 12 bases lay in between. This CDR3 is 14 amino acids long. Germline CDR1 reads MNHNS; CDR2 reads SASEGT.

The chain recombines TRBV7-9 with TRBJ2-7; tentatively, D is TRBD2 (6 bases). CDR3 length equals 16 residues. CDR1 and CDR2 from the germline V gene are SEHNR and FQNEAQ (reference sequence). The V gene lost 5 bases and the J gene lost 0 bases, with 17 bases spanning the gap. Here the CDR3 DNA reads TGTGCCAGCAGCCCAGGCGGAGTGGGGGGCTCCTACGAGCAGTACTTC. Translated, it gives CASSPGGVGGSYEQYF.